This T cell receptor (beta chain) comes out of a study of blood T cell repertoires in COVID-19 (dated by TCRdb to about 2020). Some background on the complete study: Samples covering the acute and convalescent phases of COVID-19 were provided by collaborators in the United States, Italy and Spain. The material from the prospective study consisted of cDNA or gDNA derived from T cells, B-cell-depleted T cells, or PBMCs. Deeply sampled blood TCRbeta repertoires from subjects exposed to, actively infected with, or recovered from COVID-19 were included in the dataset. The repertoires were made available in a free public database intended to serve as a resource for research on the immune response to SARS-CoV-2. Samples came from the ongoing ImmuneRACE study (first 160 participants) plus 1,254 subjects from 6 global collaborators. A de-identified subject ID, COVID-19 status, age in years and sex were almost always included in the sample metadata. Where available, HLA class I and class II types were obtained from metadata supplied by the sample provider rather than from assay-based typing.

This clone appeared many times. It lacks a known antigen. At one boundary the junction diverges from the germline segment, which might be a read error. Overall results and qualifications from the work: How much clinical and demographic metadata was included differed by source and by participant, and the metadata was provided uncurated.

TCRbeta CDR3 regions were amplified from genomic DNA using the immunoSEQ Assay, a bias-controlled multiplex PCR. Regarding the original processing steps: Nucleated cell counts per sample were estimated from amplification of reference gene primers within the assay. To quantify the absolute abundance of each unique TCRbeta CDR3 rearrangement, sequence reads were collapsed and filtered. Productive Simpson clonality was computed per sample as the square root of Simpson's diversity index over productive rearrangements. TCRdb obtained this table from immuneACCESS and retained in-frame rearrangements with V and J assigned. These tables miss some clones; where compared with another copy, unresolved V genes account for less than half of the shortfall, and the remainder is unexplained. That table supplies the V and J calls and clone size; D and trimming were determined from the DNA. This sample holds roughly 170,000 clones; 70% to 90% were observed only once. 20% to 25% of the sample is taken by the ten largest.

Whole blood was collected in K2EDTA tubes by collaborating institutions according to the institutions' own protocols. For TCRbeta analysis, collaborators shipped samples in one of three forms: frozen whole blood, isolated PBMCs, or DNA extracted from either of those sample types. Measured from the cysteine to the phenylalanine, the CDR3 is 14 residues long. The only DNA kept is the CDR3, 42 bases in frame from the first base. From a lookup of the germline V gene, CDR1 and CDR2 are LGHNT and FRNRAP. The chain is encoded by TRBV12-5 joined to TRBJ1-4; the D gene is possibly TRBD1, with 6 bases matching. The sequence was obtained from a man aged 70-80 years with active or convalescent COVID-19. Material: peripheral blood. The DNA is as follows: TGTGCTAGTGGACCAACAGGGTCTAACGAAAAACTGTTTTTT. It codes for CASGPTGSNEKLFF.